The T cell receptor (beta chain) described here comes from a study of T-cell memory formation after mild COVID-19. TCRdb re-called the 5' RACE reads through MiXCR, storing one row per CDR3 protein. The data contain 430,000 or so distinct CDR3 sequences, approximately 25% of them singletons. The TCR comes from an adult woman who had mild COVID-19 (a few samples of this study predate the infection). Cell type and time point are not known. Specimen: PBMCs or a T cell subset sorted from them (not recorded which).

DNA for the CDR3: TGCGCCAGCAGCTTGCGGGACTACCAAGAGACCCAGTACTTC. Amino acids: CASSLRDYQETQYF. V and J are TRBV5-1 and TRBJ2-5, with D possibly TRBD2 on 6 matching bases. CDR1 SGHRS and CDR2 YFSETQ come from the germline V gene. The ends were cut back, 1 base at V and 0 bases at J, with 7 bases in the middle. The CDR3 extends over 14 amino acids.